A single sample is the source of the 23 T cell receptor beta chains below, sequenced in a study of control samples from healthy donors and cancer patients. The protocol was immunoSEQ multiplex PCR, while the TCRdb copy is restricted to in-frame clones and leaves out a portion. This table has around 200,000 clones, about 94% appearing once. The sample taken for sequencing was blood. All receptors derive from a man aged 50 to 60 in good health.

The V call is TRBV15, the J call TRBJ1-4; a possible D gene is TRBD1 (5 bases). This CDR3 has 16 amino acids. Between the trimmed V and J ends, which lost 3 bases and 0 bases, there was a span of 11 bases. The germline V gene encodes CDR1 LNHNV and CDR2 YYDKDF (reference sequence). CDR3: CATSRGTAATNEKLFF. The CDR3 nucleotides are TGTGCCACCAGCAGGGGGACGGCTGCAACTAATGAAAAACTGTTTTTT.

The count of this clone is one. The CDR3 sequence is CSVESSGATQYF. The CDR3 coding sequence is TGCAGCGTTGAAAGTTCGGGGGCGACCCAGTACTTC. The chain recombines TRBV29-1 with TRBJ2-5; D tentatively reads TRBD1 or TRBD2 (6 bases each). Germline values: CDR1 SQVTM, CDR2 ANQGSEA. The CDR3 extends over 12 amino acids. Trimming shortened V by 2 bases and J by 7 bases, and 11 bases separated the two germline ends.

CDR3 loop: CASSQERQLNSPLHF. For the CDR3, the DNA is TGTGCCAGCAGCCAAGAAAGACAGCTTAATTCACCCCTCCACTTT. The J gene is TRBJ1-6, the V gene TRBV3-1 (or the pseudogene TRBV3-2); D is possibly TRBD1 (5 bases). Germline V gene lookup returns CDR1 LGHDT and CDR2 YNNKEL (reference sequence). CDR3 length equals 15 residues. V lost 0 bases and J 6 bases, leaving 9 bases between the germline ends.

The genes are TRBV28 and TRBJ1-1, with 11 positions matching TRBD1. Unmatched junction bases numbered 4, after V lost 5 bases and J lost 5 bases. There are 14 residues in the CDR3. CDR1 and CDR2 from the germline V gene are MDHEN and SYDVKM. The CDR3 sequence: CASSGTGGFTEAFF. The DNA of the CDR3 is TGTGCCAGCAGTGGGACAGGGGGGTTTACTGAAGCTTTCTTT.

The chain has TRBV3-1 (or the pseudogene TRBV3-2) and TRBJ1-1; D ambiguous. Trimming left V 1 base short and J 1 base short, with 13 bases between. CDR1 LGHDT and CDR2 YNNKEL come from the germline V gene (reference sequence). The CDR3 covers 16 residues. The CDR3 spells CASSQARPGRNTEAFF. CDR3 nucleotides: TGTGCCAGCAGCCAAGCAAGGCCAGGACGGAACACTGAAGCTTTCTTT.

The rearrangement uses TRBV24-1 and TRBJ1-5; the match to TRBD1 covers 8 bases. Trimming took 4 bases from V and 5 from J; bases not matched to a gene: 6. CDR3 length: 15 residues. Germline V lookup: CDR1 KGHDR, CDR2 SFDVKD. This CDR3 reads CATSDPTGGDQPQHF. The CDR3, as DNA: TGTGCCACCAGTGACCCTACAGGGGGGGATCAGCCCCAGCATTTT.

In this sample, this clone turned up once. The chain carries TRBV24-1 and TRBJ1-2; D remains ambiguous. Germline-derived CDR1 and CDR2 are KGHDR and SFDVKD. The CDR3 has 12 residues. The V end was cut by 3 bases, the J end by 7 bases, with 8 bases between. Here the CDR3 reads CATSDRGRGYTF. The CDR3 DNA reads TGTGCCACCAGTGATCGGGGTCGTGGCTACACCTTC.

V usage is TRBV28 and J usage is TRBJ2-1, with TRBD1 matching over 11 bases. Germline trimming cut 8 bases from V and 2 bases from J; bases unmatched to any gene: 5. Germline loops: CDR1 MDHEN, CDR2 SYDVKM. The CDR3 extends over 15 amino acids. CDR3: CASGRTGGTYNEQFF. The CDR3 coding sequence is TGTGCCAGCGGTCGGACAGGGGGCACCTACAATGAGCAGTTCTTC. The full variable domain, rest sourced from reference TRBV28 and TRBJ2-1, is DVKVTQSSRYLVKRTGEKVFLECVQDMDHENMFWYRQDPGLGLRLIYFSYDVKMKEKGDIPEGYSVSREKKERFSLILESASTNQTSMYLCASGRTGGTYNEQFFGPGTRLTVL.

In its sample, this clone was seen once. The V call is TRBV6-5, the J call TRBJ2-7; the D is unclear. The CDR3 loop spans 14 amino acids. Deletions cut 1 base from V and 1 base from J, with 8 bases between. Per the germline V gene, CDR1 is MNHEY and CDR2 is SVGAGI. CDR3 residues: CASSYYTGSYEQYF. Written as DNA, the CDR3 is TGTGCCAGCAGTTACTACACTGGGTCCTACGAGCAGTACTTC.

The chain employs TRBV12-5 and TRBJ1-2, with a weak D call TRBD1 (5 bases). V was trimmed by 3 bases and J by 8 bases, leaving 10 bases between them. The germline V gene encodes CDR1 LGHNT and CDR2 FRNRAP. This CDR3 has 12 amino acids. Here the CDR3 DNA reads TGTGCTAGTGGTTTCTCAGGGAGAGGCTACACCTTC. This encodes CASGFSGRGYTF.

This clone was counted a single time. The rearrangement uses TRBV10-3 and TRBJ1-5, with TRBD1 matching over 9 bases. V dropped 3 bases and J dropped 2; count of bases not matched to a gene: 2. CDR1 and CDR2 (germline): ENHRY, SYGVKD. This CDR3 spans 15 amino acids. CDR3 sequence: CAISEGDRGNQPQHF. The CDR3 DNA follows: TGTGCCATCAGTGAAGGGGACAGGGGCAATCAGCCCCAGCATTTT.

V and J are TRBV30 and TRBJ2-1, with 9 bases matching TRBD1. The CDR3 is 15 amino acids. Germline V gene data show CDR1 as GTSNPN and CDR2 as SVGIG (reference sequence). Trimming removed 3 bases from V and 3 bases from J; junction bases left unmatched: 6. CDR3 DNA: TGTGCCTGGAGCGTGGGGACAGGGTACTACAATGAGCAGTTCTTC. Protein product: CAWSVGTGYYNEQFF.

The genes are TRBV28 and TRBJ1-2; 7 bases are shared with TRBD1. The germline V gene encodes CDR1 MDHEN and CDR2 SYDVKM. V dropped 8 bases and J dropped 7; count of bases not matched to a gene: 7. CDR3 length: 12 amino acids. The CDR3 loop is CASETGVAGYTF. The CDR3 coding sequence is TGTGCCAGCGAAACAGGGGTGGCTGGCTACACCTTC.

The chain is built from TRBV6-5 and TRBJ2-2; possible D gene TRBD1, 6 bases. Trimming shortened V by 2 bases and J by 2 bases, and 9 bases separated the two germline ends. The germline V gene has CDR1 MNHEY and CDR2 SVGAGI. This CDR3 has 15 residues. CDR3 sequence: CASSYRTVNTGELFF. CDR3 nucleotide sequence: TGTGCCAGCAGTTACCGGACAGTAAACACCGGGGAGCTGTTTTTT.

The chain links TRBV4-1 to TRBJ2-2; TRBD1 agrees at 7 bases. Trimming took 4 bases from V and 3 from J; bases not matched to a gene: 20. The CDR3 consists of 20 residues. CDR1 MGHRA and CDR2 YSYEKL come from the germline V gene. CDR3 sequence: CASSPRRTRGGPLDTGELFF. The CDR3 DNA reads TGCGCCAGCAGCCCCCGAAGGACGAGAGGGGGCCCTTTGGACACCGGGGAGCTGTTTTTT.

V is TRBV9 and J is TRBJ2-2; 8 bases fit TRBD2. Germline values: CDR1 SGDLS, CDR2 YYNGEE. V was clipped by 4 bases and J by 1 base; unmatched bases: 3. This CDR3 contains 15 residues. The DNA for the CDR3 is TGTGCCAGCAGCACAAGCGGGGGGAACACCGGGGAGCTGTTTTTT. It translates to CASSTSGGNTGELFF.

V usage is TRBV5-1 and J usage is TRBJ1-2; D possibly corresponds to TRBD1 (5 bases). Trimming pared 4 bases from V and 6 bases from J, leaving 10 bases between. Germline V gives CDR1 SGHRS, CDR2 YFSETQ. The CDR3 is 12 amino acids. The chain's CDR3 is CASSPGGDGYTF. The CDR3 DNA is TGCGCCAGCAGCCCGGGAGGGGATGGCTACACCTTC.

The CDR3 here is CASSRGGSGNQPQHF. The CDR3 DNA reads as TGCGCCAGCAGCCGAGGAGGGTCCGGCAATCAGCCCCAGCATTTT. The chain is built from TRBV5-1 and TRBJ1-5; the D is unclear. The V end lost 4 bases, the J end lost 2 bases, and 13 bases lay between the germline ends. The CDR3 sequence is 15 residues long. Germline CDR1 reads SGHRS; CDR2 reads YFSETQ.

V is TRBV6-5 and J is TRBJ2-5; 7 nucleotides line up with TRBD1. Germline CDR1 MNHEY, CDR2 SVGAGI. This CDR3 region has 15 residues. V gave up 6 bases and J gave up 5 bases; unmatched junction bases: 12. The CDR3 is CASRRHRDSRETQYF. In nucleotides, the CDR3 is TGTGCCAGCAGACGCCACCGGGACAGTCGGGAGACCCAGTACTTC.

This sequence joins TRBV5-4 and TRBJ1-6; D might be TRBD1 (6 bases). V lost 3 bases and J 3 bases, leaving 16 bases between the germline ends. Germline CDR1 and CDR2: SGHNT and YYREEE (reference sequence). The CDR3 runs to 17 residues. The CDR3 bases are TGTGCCAGCAGCTCCTCCTGGGGGCAGCTCTATAATTCACCCCTCCACTTT. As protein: CASSSSWGQLYNSPLHF.

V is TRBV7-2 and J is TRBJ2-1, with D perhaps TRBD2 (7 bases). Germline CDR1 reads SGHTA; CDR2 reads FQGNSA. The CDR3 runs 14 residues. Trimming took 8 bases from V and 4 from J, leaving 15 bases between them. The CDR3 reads CASAGAEHYNEQFF. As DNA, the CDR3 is TGTGCCAGCGCGGGGGCAGAACATTACAATGAGCAGTTCTTC. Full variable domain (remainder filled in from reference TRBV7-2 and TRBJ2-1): GAGVSQSPSNKVTEKGKDVELRCDPISGHTALYWYRQSLGQGLEFLIYFQGNSAPDKSGLPSDRFSAERTGGSVSTLTIQRTQQEDSAVYLCASAGAEHYNEQFFGPGTRLTVL.

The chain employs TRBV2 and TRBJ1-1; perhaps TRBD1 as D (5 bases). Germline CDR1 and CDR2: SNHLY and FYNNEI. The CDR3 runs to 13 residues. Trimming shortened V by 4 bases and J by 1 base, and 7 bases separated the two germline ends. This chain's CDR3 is CASSVQGNTEAFF. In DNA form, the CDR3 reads TGTGCCAGCAGTGTTCAGGGGAACACTGAAGCTTTCTTT.

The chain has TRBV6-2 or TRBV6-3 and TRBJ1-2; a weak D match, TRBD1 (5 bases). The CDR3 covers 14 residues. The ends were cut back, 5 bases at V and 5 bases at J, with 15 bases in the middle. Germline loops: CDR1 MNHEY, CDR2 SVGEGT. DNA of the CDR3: TGTGCCAGCAGTGACCCTCAGGGTTATTATGGCTACACCTTC. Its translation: CASSDPQGYYGYTF.